This is a list of T cell receptor beta chains from one sample in a study of blood T cell repertoires in COVID-19. Sequencing was performed with immunoSEQ multiplex PCR; in TCRdb, only in-frame clones are kept and a portion is missing. The data show more than 85,000 clones, about 72% seen once. The sequencing input was peripheral blood. The receptors come from a man between 60 and 75 years old with active or convalescent COVID-19. CDR3s leave out the opening cysteine and the closing phenylalanine or tryptophan. Fields, in order: V gene, CDR3 protein.

v_gene: TRBV10-2
CDR3aa: ASSLDVVQF

v_gene: TRBV2
CDR3aa: ASSLRYGYT

v_gene: TRBV10-2
CDR3aa: ASSLREPRTQY

v_gene: TRBV4-1
CDR3aa: ASSHPGLGVEEQF

v_gene: TRBV5-1
CDR3aa: ASSLVQGSEAF

v_gene: TRBV11-2
CDR3aa: ASSLNVGGNTGELF

v_gene: TRBV11-2
CDR3aa: ASSRRDLKETQY

v_gene: TRBV4-1
CDR3aa: ASSQVWSEKLF

v_gene: TRBV3-1/TRBV3-2
CDR3aa: ASSPREYQETQY

v_gene: TRBV2
CDR3aa: ASSSQGLGEQF

v_gene: TRBV7-8
CDR3aa: ASSLAGLAGEQF

v_gene: TRBV2
CDR3aa: ASTRTSGAGSDTQY

v_gene: TRBV6-2/TRBV6-3
CDR3aa: ASSVAGANTDTQY

v_gene: TRBV3-1/TRBV3-2
CDR3aa: ASSQVGGGPDEQF

v_gene: TRBV28
CDR3aa: ASSSGLGGQKLF

v_gene: TRBV5-6
CDR3aa: ASSLRDRVTGYT

v_gene: TRBV7-9
CDR3aa: ASSMDWGKLF

v_gene: TRBV19
CDR3aa: ASSIGQGFNQPQH

v_gene: TRBV3-1/TRBV3-2
CDR3aa: ASSQEGTGVNEQF

v_gene: TRBV7-9
CDR3aa: ASSPIYEQY

v_gene: TRBV29-1
CDR3aa: RGGEPGETQY

v_gene: TRBV6-5
CDR3aa: ASTVSHGYT

v_gene: TRBV29-1
CDR3aa: SVDGWRDTEAF

v_gene: TRBV27
CDR3aa: ASSLRENTEAF

v_gene: TRBV27
CDR3aa: ASSPGVTGYNEQF

v_gene: TRBV5-6
CDR3aa: ASSPRRAQPQH

v_gene: TRBV7-9
CDR3aa: ASSVQGVNTEAF

v_gene: TRBV6-5
CDR3aa: ASSYSGRASTDTQY

v_gene: TRBV4-2
CDR3aa: ASSQVGEETGYT

v_gene: TRBV19
CDR3aa: ASSISDWEAF

v_gene: TRBV7-3
CDR3aa: ASSQGGRVEDTQY

v_gene: TRBV7-2
CDR3aa: ASSSTGDWAPQH

v_gene: TRBV24-1
CDR3aa: ATSGDRGHNYGYT

v_gene: TRBV19
CDR3aa: ASSKLAGSSYNEQF

v_gene: TRBV7-8
CDR3aa: ASSVQGDGYGYT

v_gene: TRBV3-1/TRBV3-2
CDR3aa: ASSMTGSNTEAF

v_gene: TRBV19
CDR3aa: ASTTGQPEWQPQH

v_gene: TRBV6-5
CDR3aa: ASSYSLPGELF

v_gene: TRBV12-2
CDR3aa: ASRSTGGSRLAGDRSSYEQY

v_gene: TRBV5-4
CDR3aa: ASSLAGTGGNTEAF

v_gene: TRBV7-2
CDR3aa: ASSFSTSGVKETQY

v_gene: TRBV5-1
CDR3aa: ASTRSGEAF

v_gene: TRBV9
CDR3aa: ASSVDGRSADTQY

v_gene: TRBV7-2
CDR3aa: ASSSGTSGSGWQQY

v_gene: TRBV5-6
CDR3aa: ASSLTGGNIEQF

v_gene: TRBV5-1
CDR3aa: ASSLLGGIYGYT

v_gene: TRBV7-9
CDR3aa: ASSFLAGSSTGELF

v_gene: TRBV2
CDR3aa: ASSLGLSGEKLF

v_gene: TRBV5-4
CDR3aa: ASSALTSVSTDTQY

v_gene: TRBV2
CDR3aa: ASSQGQGWNEQF

v_gene: TRBV28
CDR3aa: ASSFAGLVANTGELF

v_gene: TRBV9
CDR3aa: ASSEGDGGSGEKLF

v_gene: TRBV5-4
CDR3aa: ASSLVRTGELF

v_gene: TRBV12-3/TRBV12-4
CDR3aa: ASSLGVGELF

v_gene: TRBV9
CDR3aa: ASSVGTVGETQY

v_gene: TRBV27
CDR3aa: ASRSQGVPSNTEAF

v_gene: TRBV11-1
CDR3aa: ASSPRTGLPRETQY

v_gene: TRBV10-2
CDR3aa: ASSATNYGYT